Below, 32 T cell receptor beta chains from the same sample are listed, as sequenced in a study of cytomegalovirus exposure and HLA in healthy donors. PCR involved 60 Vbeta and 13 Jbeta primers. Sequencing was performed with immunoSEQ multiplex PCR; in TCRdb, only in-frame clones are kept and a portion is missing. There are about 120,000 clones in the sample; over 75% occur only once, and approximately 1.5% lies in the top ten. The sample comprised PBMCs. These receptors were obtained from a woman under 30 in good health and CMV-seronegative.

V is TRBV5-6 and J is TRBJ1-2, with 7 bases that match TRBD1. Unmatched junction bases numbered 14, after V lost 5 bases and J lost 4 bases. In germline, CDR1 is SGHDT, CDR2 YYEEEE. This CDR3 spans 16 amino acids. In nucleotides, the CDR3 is TGTGCCAGCAGTCGCGGGACAGCGACCAGCCTCTATGGCTACACCTTC. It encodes CASSRGTATSLYGYTF. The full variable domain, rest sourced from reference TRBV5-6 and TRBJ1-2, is DAGVTQSPTHLIKTRGQQVTLRCSPKSGHDTVSWYQQALGQGPQFIFQYYEEEERQRGNFPDRFSGHQFPNYSSELNVNALLLGDSALYLCASSRGTATSLYGYTFGSGTRLTVV.

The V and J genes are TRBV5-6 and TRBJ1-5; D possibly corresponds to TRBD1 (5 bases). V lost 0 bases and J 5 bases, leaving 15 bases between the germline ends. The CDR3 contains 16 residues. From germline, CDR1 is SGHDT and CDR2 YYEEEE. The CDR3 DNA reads TGTGCCAGCAGCTTGGGGGGGGATGGATGGGATCAGCCCCAGCATTTT. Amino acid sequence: CASSLGGDGWDQPQHF.

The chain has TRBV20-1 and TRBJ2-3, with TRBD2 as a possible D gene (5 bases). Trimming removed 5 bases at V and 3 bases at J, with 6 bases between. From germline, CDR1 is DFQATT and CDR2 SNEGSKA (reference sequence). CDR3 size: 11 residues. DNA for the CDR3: TGCAGTGCTGGGGAGACAGATACGCAGTATTTT. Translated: CSAGETDTQYF.

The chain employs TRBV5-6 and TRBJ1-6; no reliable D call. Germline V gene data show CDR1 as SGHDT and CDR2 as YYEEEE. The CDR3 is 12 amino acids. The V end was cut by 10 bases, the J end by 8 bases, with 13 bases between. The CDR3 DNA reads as TGTGCCGGGAGCAGTGACTATTCACCCCTCCACTTT. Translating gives CAGSSDYSPLHF.

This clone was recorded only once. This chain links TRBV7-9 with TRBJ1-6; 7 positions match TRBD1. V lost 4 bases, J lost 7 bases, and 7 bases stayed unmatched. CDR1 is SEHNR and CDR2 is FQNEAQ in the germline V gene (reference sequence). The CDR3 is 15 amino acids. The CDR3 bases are TGTGCCAGCAGCTCTTACAGGGGTGAGAATTCACCCCTCCACTTT. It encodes CASSSYRGENSPLHF.

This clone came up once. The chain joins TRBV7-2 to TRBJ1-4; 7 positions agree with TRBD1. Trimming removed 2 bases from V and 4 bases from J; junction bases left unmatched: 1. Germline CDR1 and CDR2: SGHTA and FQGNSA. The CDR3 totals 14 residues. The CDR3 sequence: CASSLYRGNEKLFF. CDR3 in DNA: TGTGCCAGCAGCTTATACAGGGGTAATGAAAAACTGTTTTTT.

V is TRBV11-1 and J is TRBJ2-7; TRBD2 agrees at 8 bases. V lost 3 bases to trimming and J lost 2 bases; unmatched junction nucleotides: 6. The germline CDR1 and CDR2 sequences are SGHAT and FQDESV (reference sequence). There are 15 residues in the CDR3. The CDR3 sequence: CASSFESGSTYEQYF. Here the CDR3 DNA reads TGTGCCAGCAGCTTTGAGAGCGGGAGTACCTACGAGCAGTACTTC.

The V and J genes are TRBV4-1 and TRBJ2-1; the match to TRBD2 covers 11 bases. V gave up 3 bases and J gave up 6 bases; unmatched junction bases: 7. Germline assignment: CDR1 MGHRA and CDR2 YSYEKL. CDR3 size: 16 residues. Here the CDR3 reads CASSQVLAGDFNEQFF. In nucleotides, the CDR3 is TGCGCCAGCAGCCAGGTACTAGCGGGAGATTTCAATGAGCAGTTCTTC.

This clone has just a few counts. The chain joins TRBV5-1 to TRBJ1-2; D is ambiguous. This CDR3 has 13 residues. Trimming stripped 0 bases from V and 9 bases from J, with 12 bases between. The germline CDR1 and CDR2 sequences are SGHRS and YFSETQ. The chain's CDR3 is CASSLAGERSYTF. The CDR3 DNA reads TGCGCCAGCAGCTTGGCCGGGGAACGGAGCTACACCTTC. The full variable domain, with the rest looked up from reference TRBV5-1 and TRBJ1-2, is KAGVTQTPRYLIKTRGQQVTLSCSPISGHRSVSWYQQTPGQGLQFLFEYFSETQRNKGNFPGRFSGRQFSNSRSEMNVSTLELGDSALYLCASSLAGERSYTFGSGTRLTVV.

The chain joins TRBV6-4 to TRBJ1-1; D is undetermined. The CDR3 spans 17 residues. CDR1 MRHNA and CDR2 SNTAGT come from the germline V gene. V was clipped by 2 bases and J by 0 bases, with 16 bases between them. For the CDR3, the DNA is TGTGCCAGCAGTGACCCCCTCCTCGAGAGAATGAACACTGAAGCTTTCTTT. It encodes CASSDPLLERMNTEAFF.

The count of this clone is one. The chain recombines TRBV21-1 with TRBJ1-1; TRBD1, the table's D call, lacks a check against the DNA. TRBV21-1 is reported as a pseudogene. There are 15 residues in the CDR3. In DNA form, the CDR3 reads TGTGCCAGCAGCAAATCAGTACAAATGAACACTGAAGCTTTCTTT. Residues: CASSKSVQMNTEAFF.

In DNA form, the CDR3 reads TGTGCCAGCTCAACTATCGGAGGGGGCAGGGAGAACACTGAAGCTTTCTTT. As protein: CASSTIGGGRENTEAFF. The chain joins TRBV18 to TRBJ1-1, with TRBD1 identical over 7 bases. With V trimmed by 5 bases and J by 1 base, 13 bases remained unmatched. There are 17 residues in the CDR3. Germline lookup yields CDR1 KGHSH and CDR2 LQKENI.

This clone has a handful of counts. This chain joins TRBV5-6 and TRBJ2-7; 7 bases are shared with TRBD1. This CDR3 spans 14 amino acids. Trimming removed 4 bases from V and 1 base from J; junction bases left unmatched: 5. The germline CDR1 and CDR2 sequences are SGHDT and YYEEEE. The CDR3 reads CASSPDRVSYEQYF. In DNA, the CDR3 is TGTGCCAGCAGCCCCGACAGGGTATCCTACGAGCAGTACTTC.

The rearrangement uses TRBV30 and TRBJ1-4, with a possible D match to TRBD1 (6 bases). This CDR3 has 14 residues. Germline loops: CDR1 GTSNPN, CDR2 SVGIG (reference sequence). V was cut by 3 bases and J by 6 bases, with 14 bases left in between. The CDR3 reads CAWSPEGVDEKLFF. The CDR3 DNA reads TGTGCCTGGAGCCCCGAGGGGGTCGATGAAAAACTGTTTTTT.

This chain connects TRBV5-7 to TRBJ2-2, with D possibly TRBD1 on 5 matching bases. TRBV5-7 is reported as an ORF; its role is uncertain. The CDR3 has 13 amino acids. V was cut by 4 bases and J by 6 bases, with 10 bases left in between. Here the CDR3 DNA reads TGTGCCAGCAGCAGCTGGGGCCCCGGGGAGCTGTTTTTT. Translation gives CASSSWGPGELFF.

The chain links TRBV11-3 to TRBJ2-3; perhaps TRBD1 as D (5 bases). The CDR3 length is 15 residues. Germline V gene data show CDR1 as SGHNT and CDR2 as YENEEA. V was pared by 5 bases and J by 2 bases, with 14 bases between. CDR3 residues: CASSPQATHTDTQYF. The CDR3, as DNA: TGTGCCAGCAGCCCACAGGCAACTCACACAGATACGCAGTATTTT.

The CDR3 reads CASSFGQGARNSPLHF. The CDR3 nucleotides read TGCGCCAGCAGCTTTGGACAGGGGGCGAGAAATTCACCCCTCCACTTT. This sequence joins TRBV5-1 and TRBJ1-6; 11 bases are a match to TRBD1. The CDR3 length is 16 residues. Germline CDR1 and CDR2: SGHRS and YFSETQ. The junction had 5 bases not matched to a gene; V was cut back by 2 bases and J by 7 bases.

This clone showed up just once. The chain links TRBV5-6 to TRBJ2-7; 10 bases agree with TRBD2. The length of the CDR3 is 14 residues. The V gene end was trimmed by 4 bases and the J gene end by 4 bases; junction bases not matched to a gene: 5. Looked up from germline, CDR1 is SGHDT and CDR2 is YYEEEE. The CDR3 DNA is TGTGCCAGCAGCGAGACTAGCGGGCGATACGAGCAGTACTTC. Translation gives CASSETSGRYEQYF.

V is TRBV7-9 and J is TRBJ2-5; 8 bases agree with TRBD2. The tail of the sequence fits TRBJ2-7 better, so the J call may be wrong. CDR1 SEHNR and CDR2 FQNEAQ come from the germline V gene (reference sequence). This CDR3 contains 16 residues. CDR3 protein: CASSLVVAGPTYEQYF. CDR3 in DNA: TGTGCCAGCAGCTTAGTGGTAGCGGGGCCTACCTACGAGCAGTACTTC.

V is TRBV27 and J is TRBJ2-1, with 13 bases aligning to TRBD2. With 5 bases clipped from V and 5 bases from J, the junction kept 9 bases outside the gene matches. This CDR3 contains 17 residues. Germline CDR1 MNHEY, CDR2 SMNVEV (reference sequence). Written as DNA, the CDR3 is TGTGCCAGCAGTCCGCGGACTAGCGGGAGAGGTGACAATGAGCAGTTCTTC. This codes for CASSPRTSGRGDNEQFF.

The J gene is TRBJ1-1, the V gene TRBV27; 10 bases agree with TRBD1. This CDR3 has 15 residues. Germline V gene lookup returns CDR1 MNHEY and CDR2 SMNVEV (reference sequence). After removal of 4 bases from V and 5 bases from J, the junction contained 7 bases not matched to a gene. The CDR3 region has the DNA TGTGCCAGCAGTTCCCCGGACAGGGGGGGGACTGAAGCTTTCTTT. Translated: CASSSPDRGGTEAFF.

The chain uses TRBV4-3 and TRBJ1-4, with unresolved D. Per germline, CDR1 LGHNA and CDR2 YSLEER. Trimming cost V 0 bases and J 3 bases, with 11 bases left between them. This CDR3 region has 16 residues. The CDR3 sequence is CASSQDFGMANEKLFF. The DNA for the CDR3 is TGCGCCAGCAGCCAAGATTTCGGGATGGCTAATGAAAAACTGTTTTTT.

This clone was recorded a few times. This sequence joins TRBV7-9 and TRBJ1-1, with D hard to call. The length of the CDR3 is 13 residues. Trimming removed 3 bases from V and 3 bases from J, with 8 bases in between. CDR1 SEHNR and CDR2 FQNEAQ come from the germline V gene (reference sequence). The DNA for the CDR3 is TGTGCCAGCAGCTTGGCAGGATACACTGAAGCTTTCTTT. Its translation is CASSLAGYTEAFF.

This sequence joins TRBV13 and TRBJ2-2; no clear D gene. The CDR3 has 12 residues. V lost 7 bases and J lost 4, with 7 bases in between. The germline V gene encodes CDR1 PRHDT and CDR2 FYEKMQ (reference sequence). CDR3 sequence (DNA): TGTGCCAGCATGGCAGGCACCGGGGAGCTGTTTTTT. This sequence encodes CASMAGTGELFF.

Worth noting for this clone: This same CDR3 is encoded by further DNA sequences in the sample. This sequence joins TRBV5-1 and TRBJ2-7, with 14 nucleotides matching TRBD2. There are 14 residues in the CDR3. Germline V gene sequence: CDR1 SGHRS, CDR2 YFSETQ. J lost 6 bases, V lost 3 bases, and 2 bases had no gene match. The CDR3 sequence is CASSSGLAGVEQYF. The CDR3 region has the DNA TGCGCCAGCAGCTCGGGACTAGCGGGAGTCGAGCAGTACTTC.

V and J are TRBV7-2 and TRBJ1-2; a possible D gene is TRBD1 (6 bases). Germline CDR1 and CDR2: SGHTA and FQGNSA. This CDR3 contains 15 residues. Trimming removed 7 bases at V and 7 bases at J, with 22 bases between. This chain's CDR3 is CASNPVGGHLSGYTF. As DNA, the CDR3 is TGTGCCAGCAACCCAGTAGGGGGACATTTAAGTGGCTACACCTTC. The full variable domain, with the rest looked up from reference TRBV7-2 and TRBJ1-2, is GAGVSQSPSNKVTEKGKDVELRCDPISGHTALYWYRQSLGQGLEFLIYFQGNSAPDKSGLPSDRFSAERTGGSVSTLTIQRTQQEDSAVYLCASNPVGGHLSGYTFGSGTRLTVV.

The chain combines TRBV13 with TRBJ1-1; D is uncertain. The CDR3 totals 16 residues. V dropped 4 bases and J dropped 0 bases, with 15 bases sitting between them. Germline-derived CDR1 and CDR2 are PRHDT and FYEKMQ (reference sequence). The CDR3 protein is CASSSNMRLMNTEAFF. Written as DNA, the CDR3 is TGTGCCAGCAGCTCAAACATGAGACTTATGAACACTGAAGCTTTCTTT.

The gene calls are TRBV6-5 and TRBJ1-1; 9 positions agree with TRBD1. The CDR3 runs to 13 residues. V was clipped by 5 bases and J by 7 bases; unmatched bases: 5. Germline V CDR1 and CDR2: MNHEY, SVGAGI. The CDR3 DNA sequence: TGTGCCAGCAGTCCCGGGACAGGGATTGAAGCTTTCTTT. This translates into CASSPGTGIEAFF.

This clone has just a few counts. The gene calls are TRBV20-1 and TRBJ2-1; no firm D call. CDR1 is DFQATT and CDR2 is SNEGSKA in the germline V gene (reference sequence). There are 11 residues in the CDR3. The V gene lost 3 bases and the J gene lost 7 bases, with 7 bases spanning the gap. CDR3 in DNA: TGCAGTGCTAGTCGCCTAAATGAGCAGTTCTTC. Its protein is CSASRLNEQFF.

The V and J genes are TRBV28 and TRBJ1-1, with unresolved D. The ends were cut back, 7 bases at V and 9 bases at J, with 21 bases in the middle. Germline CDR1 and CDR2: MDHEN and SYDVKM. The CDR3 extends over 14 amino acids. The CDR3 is CASISLGRRTKAFF. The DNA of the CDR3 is TGTGCCAGCATCTCCCTCGGTCGGAGAACCAAAGCTTTCTTT.

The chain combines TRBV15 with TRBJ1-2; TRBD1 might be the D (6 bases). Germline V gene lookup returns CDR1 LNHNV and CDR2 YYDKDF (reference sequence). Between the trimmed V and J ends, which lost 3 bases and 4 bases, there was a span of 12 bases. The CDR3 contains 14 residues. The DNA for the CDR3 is TGTGCCACCAGCAGCTGGGACACCGGCTATGGCTACACCTTC. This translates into CATSSWDTGYGYTF. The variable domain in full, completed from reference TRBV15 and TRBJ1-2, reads DAMVIQNPRYQVTQFGKPVTLSCSQTLNHNVMYWYQQKSSQAPKLLFHYYDKDFNNEADTPDNFQSRRPNTSFCFLDIRSPGLGDTAMYLCATSSWDTGYGYTFGSGTRLTVV.

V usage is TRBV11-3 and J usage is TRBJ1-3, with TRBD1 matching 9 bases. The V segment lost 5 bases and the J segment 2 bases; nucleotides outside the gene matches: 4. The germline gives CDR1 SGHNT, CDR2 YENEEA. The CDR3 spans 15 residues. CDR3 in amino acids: CASSPGTGTGNTIYF. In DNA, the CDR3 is TGTGCCAGCAGCCCCGGGACAGGGACTGGAAACACCATATATTTT.